Below, 6 T cell receptor beta chains from the same sample are listed, as sequenced in a study of cytomegalovirus exposure and HLA in healthy donors. Sequencing was performed with immunoSEQ multiplex PCR; in TCRdb, only in-frame clones are kept and a portion is missing. The sample records 80,000 to 90,000 clones, around 96% being singletons. Source material: PBMCs. Receptors originate from a man aged 18-30 years in good health and CMV-seronegative.

The chain joins TRBV9 to TRBJ2-2, with 10 bases fitting TRBD1. V was pared by 3 bases and J by 8 bases, with 10 bases of the junction left unmatched. Germline V gene sequence: CDR1 SGDLS, CDR2 YYNGEE. The CDR3 contains 16 residues. CDR3 in amino acids: CASSAPGTGAGGELFF. In nucleotides, the CDR3 is TGTGCCAGCAGCGCGCCCGGGACAGGGGCGGGGGGGGAGCTGTTTTTT.

The rearrangement joins TRBV27 to TRBJ2-2; D is unclear. V was pared by 2 bases and J by 2 bases, with 6 bases between. Germline-derived CDR1 and CDR2 are MNHEY and SMNVEV (reference sequence). This CDR3 region has 14 residues. The CDR3 loop is CASSLRTNTGELFF. The DNA for the CDR3 is TGTGCCAGCAGTTTACGCACTAACACCGGGGAGCTGTTTTTT.

The rearrangement joins TRBV7-3 to TRBJ2-3; TRBD1 is a possible D gene (6 bases). Trimming took 6 bases from V and 2 from J, leaving 9 bases between them. Germline CDR1 SGHTA, CDR2 FQGTGA. This CDR3 has 13 residues. In DNA, the CDR3 is TGTGCCAGCAGTGGGGGCCACACAGATACGCAGTATTTT. The encoded protein is CASSGGHTDTQYF.

This chain uses TRBV2 with TRBJ2-4, with no clear D. The CDR3 totals 13 residues. In germline, CDR1 is SNHLY, CDR2 FYNNEI. Trimming took off 3 bases at V and 5 bases at J, with 8 bases between the two ends. The CDR3 loop is CASSDWAQNIQYF. The CDR3 DNA follows: TGTGCCAGCAGTGACTGGGCCCAAAACATTCAGTACTTC.

The chain links TRBV28 to TRBJ2-7, with TRBD1 matching over 7 bases. The CDR3 loop spans 13 amino acids. Germline CDR1 is MDHEN and CDR2 is SYDVKM. Trimming took 6 bases from V and 2 from J; bases not matched to a gene: 4. The CDR3 region is CASRRQGPYEQYF. The CDR3 DNA sequence: TGTGCCAGCAGGAGACAGGGCCCCTACGAGCAGTACTTC.

The chain carries TRBV7-9 and TRBJ1-2, with TRBD1 matching over 7 bases. V trimming: 5 bases; J trimming: 7 bases; junction bases outside the gene matches: 4. Looked up from germline, CDR1 is SEHNR and CDR2 is FQNEAQ (reference sequence). CDR3 length equals 12 residues. DNA of the CDR3: TGTGCCAGCAGCATGTACAGGGGTGGCTACACCTTC. Translating it yields CASSMYRGGYTF.